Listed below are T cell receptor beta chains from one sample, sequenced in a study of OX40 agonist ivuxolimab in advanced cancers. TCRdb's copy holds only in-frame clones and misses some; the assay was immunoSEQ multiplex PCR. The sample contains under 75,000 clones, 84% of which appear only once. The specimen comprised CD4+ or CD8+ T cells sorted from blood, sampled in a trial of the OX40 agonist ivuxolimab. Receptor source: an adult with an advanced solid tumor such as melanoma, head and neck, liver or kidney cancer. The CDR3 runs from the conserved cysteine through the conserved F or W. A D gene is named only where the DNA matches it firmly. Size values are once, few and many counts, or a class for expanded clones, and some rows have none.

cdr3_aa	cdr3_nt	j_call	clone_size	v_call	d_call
CASSPGTSGAGTDTQYF	TGTGCCAGTAGTCCCGGGACTAGCGGTGCCGGCACAGATACGCAGTATTTT	TRBJ2-3	-	TRBV19	TRBD2
CASSSAGLAYEQYF	TGTGCCAGCAGCTCCGCGGGACTGGCCTACGAGCAGTACTTC	TRBJ2-7	-	TRBV7-9	-
CASSDLGATEETQYF	TGCGCCAGCTCAGATCTCGGGGCCACCGAAGAGACCCAGTACTTC	TRBJ2-5	-	TRBV5-1	-
CASSYVGANTGELFF	TGTGCCAGCAGTTACGTGGGCGCGAACACCGGGGAGCTGTTTTTT	TRBJ2-2	-	TRBV6-6	-
CASSARLGAAGDTQYF	TGTGCCAGCAGCGCCCGATTAGGGGCCGCGGGAGATACGCAGTATTTT	TRBJ2-3	once	TRBV9	-
CASSWDRGNIQYF	TGCGCCAGCAGCTGGGACAGGGGAAACATTCAGTACTTC	TRBJ2-4	-	TRBV5-1	TRBD1
CSVEFMGRVEEQYF	TGCAGCGTTGAGTTTATGGGCAGGGTTGAAGAGCAGTACTTC	TRBJ2-7	-	TRBV29-1	-
CASSPGLAPGAETQYF	TGTGCCAGCTCACCAGGACTAGCCCCTGGGGCGGAGACCCAGTACTTC	TRBJ2-5	-	TRBV18	TRBD2
CATLGDQPQHF	TGTGCCACCCTTGGCGATCAGCCCCAGCATTTT	TRBJ1-5	-	TRBV28	-
CASSLVTGDTQYF	TGCGCCAGCAGCTTGGTAACCGGAGATACGCAGTATTTT	TRBJ2-3	-	TRBV5-1	-
CASSSPGGGQGYGYTF	TGTGCCAGCAGTTCCCCCGGGGGGGGGCAGGGCTATGGCTACACCTTC	TRBJ1-2	-	TRBV28	-
CASSLQGSRENQPQHF	TGTGCCAGCAGCCTACAGGGGAGTCGGGAAAATCAGCCCCAGCATTTT	TRBJ1-5	-	TRBV28	TRBD1
CASSLAYGDTQYF	TGTGCCAGCAGCTTAGCGTATGGCGATACGCAGTATTTT	TRBJ2-3	-	TRBV7-2	-
CASTSLERMNTEAFF	TGTGCCAGCACCTCCCTGGAACGGATGAACACTGAAGCTTTCTTT	TRBJ1-1	-	TRBV6-5	-
CASSLDDSSYEQYF	TGTGCCAGCAGCTTAGATGACAGCTCCTACGAGCAGTACTTC	TRBJ2-7	-	TRBV7-2	-
CASRDSYNSPLHF	TGTGCCAGCAGAGACTCCTATAATTCACCCCTCCACTTT	TRBJ1-6	-	TRBV5-8	-
CAWNRDRGTEAFF	TGTGCCTGGAACAGGGACAGAGGGACTGAAGCTTTCTTT	TRBJ1-1	many	TRBV30	TRBD1
CASSADYEQYF	TGCGCCAGCAGCGCAGACTACGAGCAGTACTTC	TRBJ2-7	-	TRBV5-1	-
CASSLALWGTRETQYF	TGTGCCAGCAGCTTAGCGCTGTGGGGGACCCGAGAGACCCAGTACTTC	TRBJ2-5	-	TRBV7-8	-
CASSPRGVAGGLRNEQFF	TGTGCCAGCAGCCCCAGGGGGGTAGCGGGGGGGCTAAGGAATGAGCAGTTCTTC	TRBJ2-1	-	TRBV11-1	TRBD2
CASSLLRTDNSPLHF	TGTGCCAGCAGCTTGCTAAGGACAGATAATTCACCCCTCCACTTT	TRBJ1-6	-	TRBV5-4	-
CASSLVDRGHEQFF	TGTGCCAGCAGCTTAGTGGACAGGGGGCATGAGCAGTTCTTC	TRBJ2-1	-	TRBV11-2	TRBD1
CASSQEAAGLGKLFF	TGCGCCAGCAGCCAGGAGGCGGCAGGGCTAGGAAAACTGTTTTTT	TRBJ1-4	-	TRBV4-3	-
CASSPNPGGSYEQYF	TGTGCCAGCAGTCCCAACCCAGGGGGCTCCTACGAGCAGTACTTC	TRBJ2-7	-	TRBV6-1	TRBD1
CASSLGTSGNGELFF	TGTGCCAGCAGCTTAGGGACTAGTGGTAACGGGGAGCTGTTTTTT	TRBJ2-2	-	TRBV7-2	TRBD2
CASTKPGQGNYGYTF	TGTGCCAGCACTAAGCCGGGACAGGGTAACTATGGCTACACCTTC	TRBJ1-2	-	TRBV9	TRBD1
CASSLSGVGNEQFF	TGTGCCAGCAGCCTTAGCGGGGTAGGCAATGAGCAGTTCTTC	TRBJ2-1	-	TRBV11-2	TRBD2
CARTTGTGPYEQYF	TGTGCCAGGACTACCGGGACAGGGCCTTACGAGCAGTACTTC	TRBJ2-7	once	TRBV6-5	TRBD1
CASSLGAASGESYEQYF	TGTGCCAGCAGCTTAGGGGCGGCTAGCGGGGAATCCTACGAGCAGTACTTC	TRBJ2-7	few	TRBV7-9	TRBD2
CATSRDLGQPQHF	TGTGCCACCAGCAGAGATCTGGGGCAGCCCCAGCATTTT	TRBJ1-5	-	TRBV15	-
CASSSVGGALRYGYTF	TGTGCCAGCAGCTCCGTTGGGGGGGCGCTTAGGTATGGCTACACCTTC	TRBJ1-2	-	TRBV7-8	-
CASSFYTGELFF	TGCGCCAGCAGCTTCTACACCGGGGAGCTGTTTTTT	TRBJ2-2	-	TRBV5-1	-
CASSRDRNSPLHF	TGCGCCAGCAGCCGGGACAGGAATTCACCCCTCCACTTT	TRBJ1-6	-	TRBV4-3	TRBD1
CASSSPRGIKAFF	TGTGCCAGCAGTAGCCCGAGGGGGATTAAAGCTTTCTTT	TRBJ1-1	-	TRBV6-5	-
CASSRTGTGEHLTQYF	TGTGCCAGCAGCCGAACCGGGACAGGGGAACATTTGACGCAGTATTTT	TRBJ2-3	-	TRBV28	TRBD1
CASSLLAGASYEQYF	TGTGCCAGCAGCCTACTAGCGGGGGCCTCCTACGAGCAGTACTTC	TRBJ2-7	-	TRBV28	TRBD2
CASSPSTGGAKNTEAFF	TGCGCCAGCAGCCCGAGCACGGGCGGGGCAAAGAACACTGAAGCTTTCTTT	TRBJ1-1	-	TRBV4-1	-
CATMVDRSWGNTIYF	TGTGCCACCATGGTAGATCGATCGTGGGGAAACACCATATATTTT	TRBJ1-3	-	TRBV6-6	-
CATVWSTEAFF	TGTGCCACTGTGTGGAGCACTGAAGCTTTCTTT	TRBJ1-1	-	TRBV28	-
CASSPSYEQYF	TGTGCCAGCAGCCCTTCCTACGAGCAGTACTTC	TRBJ2-7	-	TRBV7-9	-
CAWSGGPPAYEQYF	TGTGCCTGGAGTGGGGGGCCCCCCGCCTACGAGCAGTACTTC	TRBJ2-7	-	TRBV30	-
CASSFVEGSGSPLHF	TGTGCCAGCAGCTTCGTGGAGGGAAGTGGTTCACCCCTCCACTTT	TRBJ1-6	few	TRBV7-2	-
CASSDPGSYQPQHF	TGTGCCAGCAGTGATCCAGGGTCGTATCAGCCCCAGCATTTT	TRBJ1-5	-	TRBV6-1	-
CASSYSRGYNEQFF	TGTGCCAGCAGTTACTCGAGGGGGTACAATGAGCAGTTCTTC	TRBJ2-1	-	TRBV6-5	-
CASSQADRETDTQYF	TGCGCCAGCAGCCAAGCTGACAGGGAAACAGATACGCAGTATTTT	TRBJ2-3	few	TRBV4-3	TRBD1
CASSLLSETEAFF	TGCGCCAGCAGCTTGCTCTCGGAGACTGAAGCTTTCTTT	TRBJ1-1	few	TRBV5-1	-
CASSRTRENYGYTF	TGTGCCAGCAGCAGAACCAGGGAGAACTATGGCTACACCTTC	TRBJ1-2	-	TRBV2	-
CAWGLAGLAIQYF	TGTGCCTGGGGACTAGCGGGATTAGCCATTCAGTACTTC	TRBJ2-4	-	TRBV30	TRBD2
CASSENRGGQPQHF	TGTGCCAGCAGTGAGAACAGGGGGGGTCAGCCCCAGCATTTT	TRBJ1-5	few	TRBV2	TRBD1
CASSTSYVYNEQFF	TGCGCCAGCAGTACAAGCTACGTCTACAATGAGCAGTTCTTC	TRBJ2-1	-	TRBV2	-
CASSPGGVNIGELFF	TGTGCCAGCAGTCCAGGGGGAGTCAATATCGGGGAGCTGTTTTTT	TRBJ2-2	-	TRBV28	TRBD1
CASSQDLPLAGGLYEQYF	TGCGCCAGCAGCCAAGATCTTCCTTTAGCGGGGGGCCTATACGAGCAGTACTTC	TRBJ2-7	-	TRBV4-3	TRBD2
CASSLRYGSYEQYF	TGCGCCAGCAGCTTGAGGTACGGCTCCTACGAGCAGTACTTC	TRBJ2-7	-	TRBV5-1	-
CAWRRDRDTQYF	TGTGCCTGGAGACGGGACCGAGATACGCAGTATTTT	TRBJ2-3	-	TRBV30	-
CASSLFGTRTTYEQYF	TGTGCCAGCAGCTTATTTGGGACACGCACGACCTACGAGCAGTACTTC	TRBJ2-7	-	TRBV7-2	-
CASSPNSGGSGELFF	TGTGCCAGCTCACCGAATAGCGGGGGATCCGGGGAGCTGTTTTTT	TRBJ2-2	-	TRBV18	TRBD2
CASSLRFGAGELFF	TGTGCCAGCAGCTTACGGTTTGGAGCCGGGGAGCTGTTTTTT	TRBJ2-2	-	TRBV7-2	-